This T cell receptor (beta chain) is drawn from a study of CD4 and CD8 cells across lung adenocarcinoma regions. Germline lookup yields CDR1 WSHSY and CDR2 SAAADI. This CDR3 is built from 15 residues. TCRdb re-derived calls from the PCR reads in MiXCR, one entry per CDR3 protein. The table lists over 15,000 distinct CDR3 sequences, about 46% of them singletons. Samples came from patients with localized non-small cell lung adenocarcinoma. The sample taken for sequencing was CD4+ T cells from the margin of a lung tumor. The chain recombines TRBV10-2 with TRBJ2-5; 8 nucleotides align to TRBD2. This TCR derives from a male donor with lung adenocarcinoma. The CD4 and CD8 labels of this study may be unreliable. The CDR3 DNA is TGCGGCAGGGGAGGCGGGGGGCGTGTCCCAGATACGCAGTACTTC. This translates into CGRGGGGRVPDTQYF.